The clone carrying this T cell receptor beta chain was seen ten or more times. This entry belongs to a study of Graves' ophthalmopathy and Graves' hyperthyroidism. Researchers took RNA transcripts and amplified TCR beta CDR3 regions from them. Scientists carried out first-round RT-PCR using HTBI primers and then a second-round multiplex PCR. TCRdb redid the calling of the multiplex PCR reads with MiXCR, one entry per CDR3 protein. Here the sample spans 900,000 to 1,200,000 distinct CDR3 sequences, 35% to 40% being singletons. Trimming left V 6 bases short and J 1 base short, with 9 bases between. The CDR3 totals 13 residues. Germline V CDR1 and CDR2: ENHRY, SYGVKD.

The clonotype originates from an adult man with Graves' hyperthyroidism. The chain is built from TRBV10-3 and TRBJ1-1, with D possibly being TRBD1 (6 bases). The sample was peripheral blood or thyroid tissue (not recorded which). In nucleotides, the CDR3 is TGTGCCATCAGGACGGACAGGAACACTGAAGCTTTCTTT. Its translation is CAIRTDRNTEAFF.